The 27 T cell receptor beta chains reported below all come from one sample, sequenced in a study of regulatory T cells in long-lasting Graves disease. The time point denotes: newly diagnosed GD, antithyroid drugs for less than 3 months. Following extraction of RNA from PBMCs, that RNA was used to make the TCR library. Library construction for TCR beta used iRepertoire HTBI primers and Arm-PCR of CDR3 regions. TCRdb called the multiplex PCR reads again in MiXCR, with one record for every CDR3 protein. The table has about 500,000 distinct CDR3 sequences, around 15% seen once; the top ten hold over 9%. This sample also belongs to another study, concerning T cells in Graves' hyperthyroidism and ophthalmopathy.

Sequencing was performed on peripheral blood mononuclear cells (PBMCs), taken at new diagnosis, from a patient treated with antithyroid drugs. These receptors were obtained from a man aged 35 to 55 with Graves disease.

The sample holds many counts of this clonotype. This chain connects TRBV5-6 to TRBJ2-7, with a possible D match to TRBD1 (5 bases). V was clipped by 2 bases and J by 1 base, with 10 bases between them. Germline CDR1 is SGHDT and CDR2 is YYEEEE. This CDR3 has 14 residues. CDR3: CASSLRTRSYEQYF. In nucleotides, the CDR3 is TGTGCCAGCAGCTTACGGACACGTTCCTACGAGCAGTACTTC.

This clonotype was counted many times. J is TRBJ2-1 and V is TRBV9, with 10 bases aligning to TRBD1. Germline assignment: CDR1 SGDLS and CDR2 YYNGEE. J gave up 5 bases and V 3 bases, and 11 bases lay outside the gene matches. This CDR3 region has 17 residues. The CDR3 DNA follows: TGTGCCAGCAGCGCAGAACTCCGGGACAGGGGAAACAATGAGCAGTTCTTC. As protein: CASSAELRDRGNNEQFF. Complete variable domain (other parts from reference TRBV9 and TRBJ2-1): DSGVTQTPKHLITATGQRVTLRCSPRSGDLSVYWYQQSLDQGLQFLIQYYNGEERAKGNILERFSAQQFPDLHSELNLSSLELGDSALYFCASSAELRDRGNNEQFFGPGTRLTVL.

This clonotype was recorded many times. This chain joins TRBV6-2 or TRBV6-3 and TRBJ2-5; D is ambiguous. This CDR3 region has 12 residues. Germline CDR1 MNHEY, CDR2 SVGEGT. Trimming took off 6 bases at V and 7 bases at J, with 12 bases between the two ends. CDR3 bases: TGTGCCAGCAGCTTACCTGAAGGGACCCAGTACTTC. Amino acid sequence: CASSLPEGTQYF.

V gene TRBV6-1 combines with J gene TRBJ2-7; D remains ambiguous. Germline V gene data show CDR1 as MNHNS and CDR2 as SASEGT. This CDR3 has 14 amino acids. The V end lost 0 bases, the J end lost 6 bases, and 12 bases lay between the germline ends. The chain's CDR3 is CASSEALRVPEQYF. In DNA form, the CDR3 reads TGTGCCAGCAGTGAAGCGCTTCGAGTCCCCGAGCAGTACTTC.

This clonotype has more than one count but fewer than ten. The V call is TRBV3-1, the J call TRBJ1-5, with D possibly TRBD1 on 5 matching bases. Germline lookup yields CDR1 LGHDT and CDR2 YNNKEL (reference sequence). Trimming shortened V by 1 base and J by 5 bases, and 12 bases separated the two germline ends. The CDR3 loop spans 15 amino acids. As DNA, the CDR3 is TGTGCCAGCAGCCAAGCAAAGGGGCCCTATCAGCCCCAGCATTTT. Translation gives CASSQAKGPYQPQHF. Full variable domain (remainder filled in from reference TRBV3-1 and TRBJ1-5): DTAVSQTPKYLVTQMGNDKSIKCEQNLGHDTMYWYKQDSKKFLKIMFSYNNKELIINETVPNRFSPKSPDKAHLNLHINSLELGDSAVYFCASSQAKGPYQPQHFGDGTRLSIL.

The V call is TRBV10-1, the J call TRBJ2-2; D remains ambiguous. Trimming stripped 0 bases from V and 0 bases from J, with 5 bases between. The germline CDR1 and CDR2 sequences are WNHNN and SYGVQD (reference sequence). This CDR3 spans 15 amino acids. CDR3 amino acids: CASSESPANTGELFF. DNA for the CDR3: TGCGCCAGCAGTGAGTCACCAGCGAACACCGGGGAGCTGTTTTTT.

The chain combines TRBV20-1 with TRBJ1-5; 8 positions match TRBD1. Germline CDR1 reads DFQATT; CDR2 reads SNEGSKA (reference sequence). CDR3 length equals 15 residues. V shed 6 bases and J 0 bases; nucleotides not matched to a gene: 7. The CDR3 coding sequence is TGCAGTGCAGACAGGGGCACAGGTAGCAATCAGCCCCAGCATTTT. Protein sequence: CSADRGTGSNQPQHF.

V gene TRBV19 combines with J gene TRBJ1-5; 9 nucleotides agree with TRBD1. Per germline, CDR1 LNHDA and CDR2 SQIVND (reference sequence). The CDR3 length is 17 residues. The junction had 7 bases not matched to a gene; V was cut back by 3 bases and J by 1 base. The CDR3 DNA sequence: TGTGCCAGTAGTATCCTGACAGGGGGTGGGAGCAATCAGCCCCAGCATTTT. It codes for CASSILTGGGSNQPQHF.

This clonotype has a count of ten or more. The genes are TRBV6-2 or TRBV6-3 and TRBJ2-2; D unresolved. The CDR3 has 12 amino acids. V was trimmed by 4 bases and J by 3 bases, leaving 3 bases between them. The germline V gene encodes CDR1 MNHEY and CDR2 SVGEGT. DNA for the CDR3: TGTGCCAGCAGTTCTCACACCGGGGAGCTGTTTTTT. Protein product: CASSSHTGELFF.

Only one count was recorded for this clonotype. Given a much more abundant clone one base away, this may be a read error. The gene calls are TRBV6-1 and TRBJ1-6; tentative D call: TRBD1 (5 bases). Germline CDR1 MNHNS, CDR2 SASEGT. This CDR3 is built from 13 residues. Trimming removed 6 bases at V and 11 bases at J, with 14 bases between. The DNA for the CDR3 is TGTGCCAGCAGCGGGGGATGGAATCCACCCCTCCACTTT. It yields the protein CASSGGWNPPLHF.

This clonotype was counted ten times or more. The chain joins TRBV28 to TRBJ2-1; possible D gene TRBD2, 5 bases. The CDR3 is 16 residues long. V was trimmed by 8 bases and J by 4 bases, leaving 21 bases between them. Germline CDR1 and CDR2: MDHEN and SYDVKM. CDR3 nucleotide sequence: TGTGCCAGCCTACCTATCGCAGCGAGCGGTTACAATGAGCAGTTCTTC. As protein: CASLPIAASGYNEQFF.

The chain carries TRBV28 and TRBJ2-1, with 9 bases matching TRBD1. Germline assignment: CDR1 MDHEN and CDR2 SYDVKM. There are 15 residues in the CDR3. After removal of 7 bases from V and 0 bases from J, the junction contained 4 bases not matched to a gene. The CDR3 sequence is CASILTGGSYNEQFF. DNA of the CDR3: TGTGCCAGCATCCTGACAGGGGGCTCCTACAATGAGCAGTTCTTC.

J is TRBJ2-5 and V is TRBV5-1; no definite D call. Germline V gene data show CDR1 as SGHRS and CDR2 as YFSETQ. This CDR3 region has 13 residues. Trimming took 3 bases from V and 2 from J, leaving 8 bases between them. The CDR3 region is CASSSDLQETQYF. The CDR3, as DNA: TGCGCCAGCAGCTCAGACTTGCAAGAGACCCAGTACTTC.

This clonotype was observed many times. The CDR3 DNA sequence: TGCAGCGTTATTCAGGGCGGGCAACGCGAGACCCAGTACTTC. Translation gives CSVIQGGQRETQYF. The chain has TRBV29-1 and TRBJ2-5; TRBD1 or TRBD2 may be the D gene (5 bases each). Per the germline V gene, CDR1 is SQVTM and CDR2 is ANQGSEA. The V end was cut by 5 bases, the J end by 5 bases, with 18 bases between. The CDR3 contains 14 residues.

This clonotype showed up many times. The chain recombines TRBV30 with TRBJ2-1; D tentatively reads TRBD1 or TRBD2 (5 bases each). Germline V CDR1 and CDR2: GTSNPN, SVGIG (reference sequence). V was clipped by 3 bases and J by 4 bases, with 13 bases between them. The CDR3 spans 14 residues. The CDR3 DNA reads as TGTGCCTGGAGCCCGGGGCGGTTTTACAATGAGCAGTTCTTC. This codes for CAWSPGRFYNEQFF. Drawing the rest from reference TRBV30 and TRBJ2-1, the complete variable domain is SQTIHQWPATLVQPVGSPLSLECTVEGTSNPNLYWYRQAAGRGLQLLFYSVGIGQISSEVPQNLSASRPQDRQFILSSKKLLLSDSGFYLCAWSPGRFYNEQFFGPGTRLTVL.

This clonotype has ten or more counts. The CDR3 sequence is CASRTSGHDTDTQYF. The CDR3 bases are TGTGCCAGTCGGACTAGCGGTCATGACACAGATACGCAGTATTTT. The chain has TRBV28 and TRBJ2-3; 10 positions match TRBD2. In germline, CDR1 is MDHEN, CDR2 SYDVKM. The CDR3 runs to 15 residues. Trimming took 9 bases from V and 2 from J; bases not matched to a gene: 8.

This clonotype was detected many times. The J gene is TRBJ1-5, the V gene TRBV11-2; possible D gene TRBD1, 5 bases. The CDR3 is 17 residues long. Trimming took 0 bases from V and 6 from J, leaving 18 bases between them. Germline CDR1 SGHAT, CDR2 FQNNGV. CDR3 in amino acids: CASSLEATEPFGQPQHF. CDR3 in DNA: TGTGCCAGCAGCTTAGAAGCGACAGAACCTTTTGGTCAGCCCCAGCATTTT.

This clonotype was seen at least ten times. The chain combines TRBV18 with TRBJ2-7; TRBD1 might be the D (5 bases). CDR1 and CDR2 from the germline V gene are KGHSH and LQKENI. V lost 4 bases and J lost 4, with 11 bases in between. The CDR3 runs 13 residues. Here the CDR3 DNA reads TGTGCCAGCTCACAGGACATCCGATACGAGCAGTACTTC. As protein: CASSQDIRYEQYF.

This clonotype was found many times. The chain is built from TRBV11-2 and TRBJ2-2, with D perhaps matching TRBD1 (5 bases). Germline CDR1 and CDR2: SGHAT and FQNNGV. Trimming cost V 2 bases and J 5 bases, with 12 bases left between them. CDR3 length equals 15 residues. The DNA of the CDR3 is TGTGCCAGCAGCTTACCTGGACACCCTACCGGGGAGCTGTTTTTT. Translating gives CASSLPGHPTGELFF.

The rearrangement links TRBV2 to TRBJ2-7; TRBD1 agrees at 7 bases. Germline V gives CDR1 SNHLY, CDR2 FYNNEI. With 1 base clipped from V and 2 bases from J, the junction kept 2 bases outside the gene matches. This CDR3 region has 14 residues. The CDR3: CASSEVTGTYEQYF. The CDR3 nucleotides are TGTGCCAGCAGTGAAGTGACAGGGACCTACGAGCAGTACTTC.

This clonotype was observed a handful of times. V is TRBV10-2 and J is TRBJ2-7, with D maybe TRBD1 (6 bases). Germline CDR1 reads WSHSY; CDR2 reads SAAADI. V lost 0 bases, J lost 2 bases, and 11 bases lay in between. This CDR3 is 15 amino acids long. As DNA, the CDR3 is TGCGCCAGCAGTGAGTCTGGGGGACATCCCTACGAGCAGTACTTC. Translating it yields CASSESGGHPYEQYF.

Many counts were recorded for this clonotype. The chain uses TRBV7-8 and TRBJ1-1; D may be TRBD1 (5 bases). This CDR3 spans 15 amino acids. Trimming took off 1 base at V and 4 bases at J, with 13 bases between the two ends. Germline V gene lookup returns CDR1 SGHVS and CDR2 FQNEAQ. The CDR3 DNA follows: TGTGCCAGCAGCTTAGAGGGTATGGGGGGCACTGAAGCTTTCTTT. Protein: CASSLEGMGGTEAFF.

This clonotype was seen repeatedly, ten times or more. The chain combines TRBV7-9 with TRBJ2-7; D remains unclear. The ends were cut back, 5 bases at V and 2 bases at J, with 19 bases in the middle. Germline V gene lookup returns CDR1 SEHNR and CDR2 FQNEAQ (reference sequence). The CDR3 contains 16 residues. CDR3 sequence reads: CASSPSLGSSTYEQYF. The CDR3 coding sequence is TGTGCCAGCAGCCCAAGCCTGGGCAGTAGCACCTACGAGCAGTACTTC.

In its sample, this clonotype was seen a few times. The V and J genes are TRBV12-5 and TRBJ2-1, with 9 bases fitting TRBD2. The trim removed 0 bases at V and 0 bases at J, leaving 0 bases unmatched. This CDR3 region has 16 residues. Germline loops: CDR1 LGHNT, CDR2 FRNRAP. This CDR3 is CASGLVLAGSYNEQFF. The DNA for the CDR3 is TGTGCTAGTGGTTTGGTACTAGCGGGCTCCTACAATGAGCAGTTCTTC.

This clonotype was counted ten times or more. This chain joins TRBV3-1 and TRBJ2-3; maybe TRBD2 (6 bases). V lost 4 bases, J lost 1 base, and 12 bases lay in between. There are 15 residues in the CDR3. Germline V gene lookup returns CDR1 LGHDT and CDR2 YNNKEL (reference sequence). In DNA, the CDR3 is TGTGCCAGCAGCCTAGCGGTCTTGGGCACAGATACGCAGTATTTT. Its translation: CASSLAVLGTDTQYF.

The rearrangement links TRBV12-3 or TRBV12-4 to TRBJ1-2; maybe TRBD1 (5 bases). Trimming took 2 bases from V and 7 from J, leaving 11 bases between them. This CDR3 has 13 residues. The CDR3 DNA follows: TGTGCCAGCAGTTTAAAGGGGAGCGCTGGCTACACCTTC. It specifies CASSLKGSAGYTF.

This clonotype was seen only once. A much larger clone differs from this one at a single base, so this may be a read error. The J gene is TRBJ2-4, the V gene TRBV20-1; 8 nucleotides align to TRBD1. Germline CDR1 and CDR2: DFQATT and SNEGSKA (reference sequence). The trim removed 5 bases at V and 0 bases at J, leaving 3 bases unmatched. This CDR3 region has 14 residues. The CDR3 region has the DNA TGCAGTGCTGGGACAGGTATAGCCAAAAACATTCAGTACTTC. It translates to CSAGTGIAKNIQYF.